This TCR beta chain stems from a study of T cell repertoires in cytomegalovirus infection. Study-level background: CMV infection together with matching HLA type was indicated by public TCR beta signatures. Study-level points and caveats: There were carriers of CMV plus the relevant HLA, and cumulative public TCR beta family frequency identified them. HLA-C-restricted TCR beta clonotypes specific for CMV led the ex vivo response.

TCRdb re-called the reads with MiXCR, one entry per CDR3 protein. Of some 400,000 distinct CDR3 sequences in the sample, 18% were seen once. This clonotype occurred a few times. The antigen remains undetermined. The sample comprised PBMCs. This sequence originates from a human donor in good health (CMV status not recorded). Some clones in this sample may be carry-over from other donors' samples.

The CDR3 here is CAISEAAGGYNEQFF. The DNA for the CDR3 is TGTGCCATCAGTGAGGCGGCAGGGGGCTACAATGAGCAGTTCTTC. This chain links TRBV10-3 with TRBJ2-1; 7 nucleotides match TRBD1. V trimming: 2 bases; J trimming: 3 bases; junction bases outside the gene matches: 4. This CDR3 region has 15 residues. Germline-derived CDR1 and CDR2 are ENHRY and SYGVKD.